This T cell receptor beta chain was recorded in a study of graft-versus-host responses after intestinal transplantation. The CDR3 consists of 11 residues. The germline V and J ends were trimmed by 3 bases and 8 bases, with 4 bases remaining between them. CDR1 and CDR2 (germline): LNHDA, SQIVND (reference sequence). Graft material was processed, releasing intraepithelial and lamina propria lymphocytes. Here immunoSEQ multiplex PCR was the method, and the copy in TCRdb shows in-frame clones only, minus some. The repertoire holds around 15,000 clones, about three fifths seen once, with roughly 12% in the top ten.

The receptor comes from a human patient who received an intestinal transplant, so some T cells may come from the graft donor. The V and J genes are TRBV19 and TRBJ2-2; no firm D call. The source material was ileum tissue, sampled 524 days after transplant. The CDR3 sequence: CASSIPGELFF. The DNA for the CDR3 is TGTGCCAGTAGTATTCCGGGGGAGCTGTTTTTT.